Below are 26 T cell receptor beta chains sequenced from a single sample in a study of blood T cell repertoires in COVID-19. Using immunoSEQ multiplex PCR, the repertoire was profiled, and TCRdb retains in-frame clones only, with some absent. The sample has 50,000 to 85,000 clones, around three quarters seen once. Sample: peripheral blood. The source of these receptors is a human donor in a cohort sampled during active COVID-19.

The gene calls are TRBV20-1 and TRBJ1-1; 8 bases map to TRBD1. After removal of 3 bases from V and 1 base from J, the junction contained 4 bases not matched to a gene. CDR3 length equals 14 residues. Germline assignment: CDR1 DFQATT and CDR2 SNEGSKA (reference sequence). CDR3 sequence (DNA): TGCAGTGCTAGTAGTGGACAGGGGAACACTGAAGCTTTCTTT. It translates to CSASSGQGNTEAFF.

The CDR3 nucleotides read TGCGCCAGCAGCGCGGGACAGGGTCCCAGTGAGCAGTTCTTC. Its translation: CASSAGQGPSEQFF. The J gene is TRBJ2-1, the V gene TRBV4-3; the match to TRBD1 covers 9 bases. The CDR3 runs to 14 residues. V was clipped by 5 bases and J by 9 bases; unmatched bases: 8. Germline CDR1 is LGHNA and CDR2 is YSLEER.

The chain uses TRBV5-1 and TRBJ1-2; TRBD1 matches at 7 bases. CDR1 and CDR2 from the germline V gene are SGHRS and YFSETQ. The CDR3 totals 13 residues. Trimming removed 3 bases from V and 8 bases from J; junction bases left unmatched: 7. As DNA, the CDR3 is TGCGCCAGCAGCTCGACAGGGATCGGAGGCTACACCTTC. This codes for CASSSTGIGGYTF.

This CDR3 is CASRTGTGVEKLFF. The CDR3, as DNA: TGTGCCAGCAGGACCGGGACAGGGGTTGAAAAACTGTTTTTT. The chain joins TRBV6-5 to TRBJ1-4; 10 bases map to TRBD1. V trimming: 6 bases; J trimming: 7 bases; junction bases outside the gene matches: 5. CDR3 length: 14 amino acids. In germline, CDR1 is MNHEY, CDR2 SVGAGI.

V and J are TRBV15 and TRBJ2-7, with 9 bases that match TRBD1. From germline, CDR1 is LNHNV and CDR2 YYDKDF (reference sequence). V lost 0 bases to trimming and J lost 3 bases; unmatched junction nucleotides: 9. There are 17 residues in the CDR3. This chain's CDR3 is CATSRDEGGQGHYEQYF. CDR3 bases: TGTGCCACCAGCAGAGATGAAGGGGGACAGGGACACTACGAGCAGTACTTC.

This chain uses TRBV29-1 with TRBJ1-5; D is possibly TRBD1 (5 bases). The CDR3 runs 13 residues. CDR1 and CDR2 (germline): SQVTM, ANQGSEA. With 5 bases removed from V and 1 base from J, the gap between germline ends came to 9 bases. As DNA, the CDR3 is TGCAGCGTTTCCGGGGGAAGCAATCAGCCCCAGCATTTT. Its translation is CSVSGGSNQPQHF.

J is TRBJ2-7 and V is TRBV18; D may be TRBD1 (6 bases). In germline, CDR1 is KGHSH, CDR2 LQKENI. The V and J ends lost 3 bases and 3 bases respectively, with 15 bases between them. This CDR3 comprises 15 residues. The CDR3 region has the DNA TGTGCCAGCTCACCCCTGGTAGGGGGTAGCTACGAGCAGTACTTC. The encoded protein is CASSPLVGGSYEQYF.

This clone was detected a few times. The V and J genes are TRBV6-6 and TRBJ2-2; 15 nucleotides align to TRBD2. Germline trimming cut 5 bases from V and 4 bases from J; bases unmatched to any gene: 8. CDR3 length: 18 residues. Per the germline V gene, CDR1 is MNHNY and CDR2 is SVGAGI (reference sequence). The CDR3 sequence: CASSHGTSGRWGTGELFF. The CDR3 nucleotides read TGTGCCAGCAGTCACGGGACTAGCGGGAGGTGGGGCACCGGGGAGCTGTTTTTT.

This clone was recorded a few times. The rearrangement joins TRBV7-3 to TRBJ2-7; TRBD1 matches 11 bases. Per the germline V gene, CDR1 is SGHTA and CDR2 is FQGTGA. This CDR3 is 15 amino acids long. V gave up 0 bases and J gave up 3 bases; unmatched junction bases: 1. The CDR3 coding sequence is TGTGCCAGCAGCTTAACTGGGACAGGGGGCTACGAGCAGTACTTC. It specifies CASSLTGTGGYEQYF.

J is TRBJ1-1 and V is TRBV4-1; 7 bases are a match to TRBD1. Germline V gene lookup returns CDR1 MGHRA and CDR2 YSYEKL. The CDR3 sequence is 16 residues long. V lost 2 bases to trimming and J lost 0 bases; unmatched junction nucleotides: 6. For the CDR3, the DNA is TGCGCCAGCAGCCAACTGGCAGGGGGTATGAACACTGAAGCTTTCTTT. Protein product: CASSQLAGGMNTEAFF.

The chain employs TRBV5-4 and TRBJ1-4; D is ambiguous. Trimming left V 4 bases short and J 4 bases short, with 14 bases between. The CDR3 is made up of 15 amino acids. Germline CDR1 SGHNT, CDR2 YYREEE (reference sequence). This CDR3 reads CASSPRTGFNEKLFF. CDR3 nucleotide sequence: TGTGCCAGCAGCCCAAGGACGGGATTTAATGAAAAACTGTTTTTT.

The chain couples TRBV11-1 to TRBJ2-1; a possible D gene is TRBD1 (6 bases). The CDR3 extends over 12 amino acids. Trimming took off 4 bases at V and 9 bases at J, with 10 bases between the two ends. Looked up from germline, CDR1 is SGHAT and CDR2 is FQDESV (reference sequence). The CDR3 reads CASSSYRAEQFF. The DNA for the CDR3 is TGTGCCAGCAGCTCATACAGGGCTGAGCAGTTCTTC.

This chain links TRBV18 with TRBJ2-7, with D perhaps TRBD1 (5 bases). V shed 3 bases and J shed 0 bases, with 21 bases lying between them. The germline CDR1 and CDR2 sequences are KGHSH and LQKENI. This CDR3 spans 18 amino acids. The CDR3 loop reads CASSPGKGPAKGSYEQYF. The CDR3 DNA reads TGTGCCAGCTCACCCGGTAAGGGGCCGGCGAAAGGCTCCTACGAGCAGTACTTC.

V gene TRBV6-5 combines with J gene TRBJ2-7; TRBD1 matches at 7 bases. The germline CDR1 and CDR2 sequences are MNHEY and SVGAGI. The CDR3 contains 14 residues. Trimming at V came to 5 bases and at J to 4 bases, leaving 8 bases not matched to a gene. The CDR3 is CASSRQGQTYEQYF. The CDR3, as DNA: TGTGCCAGCAGTCGACAGGGTCAGACTTACGAGCAGTACTTC.

The V and J genes are TRBV7-9 and TRBJ2-1; 8 bases align to TRBD2. The CDR3 contains 17 residues. V gave up 2 bases and J gave up 7 bases; unmatched junction bases: 13. Germline V gives CDR1 SEHNR, CDR2 FQNEAQ (reference sequence). The CDR3: CASSLLSGGAISNEQFF. For the CDR3, the DNA is TGTGCCAGCAGCTTACTGTCGGGAGGGGCTATAAGTAATGAGCAGTTCTTC. Full variable domain (outside the CDR3, taken from reference TRBV7-9 and TRBJ2-1): DTGVSQNPRHKITKRGQNVTFRCDPISEHNRLYWYRQTLGQGPEFLTYFQNEAQLEKSRLLSDRFSAERPKGSFSTLEIQRTEQGDSAMYLCASSLLSGGAISNEQFFGPGTRLTVL.

The sample holds a few counts of this clone. This chain links TRBV5-1 with TRBJ2-7, with TRBD2 matching 8 bases. With 0 bases clipped from V and 3 bases from J, the junction kept 5 bases outside the gene matches. CDR3 size: 15 residues. The germline V gene encodes CDR1 SGHRS and CDR2 YFSETQ. The CDR3 DNA reads TGCGCCAGCAGCTTGGCGAGCGGGAGTAACTACGAGCAGTACTTC. Residues: CASSLASGSNYEQYF.

V usage is TRBV7-9 and J usage is TRBJ2-1; D is perhaps TRBD1 (6 bases). V shed 1 base and J shed 7 bases, with 17 bases lying between them. This CDR3 is built from 16 residues. The germline gives CDR1 SEHNR, CDR2 FQNEAQ (reference sequence). CDR3 loop: CASSLVSGQRGNEQFF. CDR3 nucleotides: TGTGCCAGCAGCTTAGTCTCTGGACAGAGGGGGAATGAGCAGTTCTTC.

The J gene is TRBJ2-7, the V gene TRBV7-2; 8 bases match TRBD1. The germline gives CDR1 SGHTA, CDR2 FQGNSA. The junction had 4 bases not matched to a gene; V was cut back by 6 bases and J by 0 bases. The CDR3 is 14 amino acids. The CDR3 bases are TGTGCCAGCAGTCCAGGGGGCCACTCCTACGAGCAGTACTTC. It codes for CASSPGGHSYEQYF.

The chain combines TRBV19 with TRBJ2-5, with D possibly being TRBD2 (5 bases). Germline V gene sequence: CDR1 LNHDA, CDR2 SQIVND (reference sequence). The V end was cut by 1 base, the J end by 0 bases, with 9 bases between. This CDR3 is built from 15 residues. The CDR3 nucleotides read TGTGCCAGTAGTATAGGGGTCGGGGACCAAGAGACCCAGTACTTC. As protein: CASSIGVGDQETQYF.

The rearrangement links TRBV7-6 to TRBJ2-1; a weak D match, TRBD2 (5 bases). Germline CDR1 is SGHVS and CDR2 is FNYEAQ. This CDR3 region has 16 residues. The V gene lost 5 bases and the J gene lost 5 bases, with 19 bases spanning the gap. CDR3 bases: TGTGCCAGCAGCCTACTTGCTAGCCGGATGAACAATGAGCAGTTCTTC. This codes for CASSLLASRMNNEQFF.

This rearrangement joins TRBV9 to TRBJ2-7; a possible D gene is TRBD1 (6 bases). V was clipped by 9 bases and J by 4 bases, with 14 bases between them. This CDR3 is built from 12 residues. The germline gives CDR1 SGDLS, CDR2 YYNGEE. The CDR3 here is CATAPGEYEQYF. The CDR3 nucleotides are TGTGCCACCGCCCCAGGGGAATACGAGCAGTACTTC.

The chain is built from TRBV5-1 and TRBJ2-7; 14 nucleotides match TRBD2. The CDR3 extends over 18 amino acids. The ends lost 0 bases at V and 5 bases at J; junction bases unmatched: 10. Germline V gene data show CDR1 as SGHRS and CDR2 as YFSETQ. CDR3 residues: CASSLAPSGTSGSHEQYF. The DNA of the CDR3 is TGCGCCAGCAGCTTGGCCCCCTCCGGGACTAGCGGGAGCCACGAGCAGTACTTC.

This chain connects TRBV6-2 or TRBV6-3 to TRBJ2-6, with 11 nucleotides matching TRBD1. CDR1 is MNHEY and CDR2 is SVGEGT in the germline V gene. The CDR3 covers 18 residues. V lost 0 bases, J lost 0 bases, and 1 base stayed unmatched. CDR3 in amino acids: CASSYSGTGGSGANVLTF. In DNA, the CDR3 is TGTGCCAGCAGTTACTCCGGGACAGGGGGCTCTGGGGCCAACGTCCTGACTTTC.

V and J are TRBV28 and TRBJ1-6, with TRBD1 matching 9 bases. Germline loops: CDR1 MDHEN, CDR2 SYDVKM. This CDR3 comprises 14 residues. V lost 7 bases to trimming and J lost 9 bases; unmatched junction nucleotides: 7. CDR3 in DNA: TGTGCCAGCAACCAGGGGACAGGGCTTTCACCCCTCCACTTT. Translated: CASNQGTGLSPLHF.

The rearrangement joins TRBV30 to TRBJ1-1; maybe TRBD1 (5 bases). Germline values: CDR1 GTSNPN, CDR2 SVGIG (reference sequence). The CDR3 is 12 residues long. V was trimmed by 6 bases and J by 1 base, leaving 9 bases between them. CDR3 in amino acids: CACHTGNTEAFF. The CDR3 coding sequence is TGTGCCTGCCACACAGGGAACACTGAAGCTTTCTTT.

The V call is TRBV9, the J call TRBJ2-1, with D unresolved. Germline V gene data show CDR1 as SGDLS and CDR2 as YYNGEE. The V end was cut by 2 bases, the J end by 9 bases, with 6 bases between. This CDR3 is 11 amino acids long. In nucleotides, the CDR3 is TGTGCCAGCAGCGTTGCGAGTGAGCAGTTCTTC. Translating gives CASSVASEQFF.